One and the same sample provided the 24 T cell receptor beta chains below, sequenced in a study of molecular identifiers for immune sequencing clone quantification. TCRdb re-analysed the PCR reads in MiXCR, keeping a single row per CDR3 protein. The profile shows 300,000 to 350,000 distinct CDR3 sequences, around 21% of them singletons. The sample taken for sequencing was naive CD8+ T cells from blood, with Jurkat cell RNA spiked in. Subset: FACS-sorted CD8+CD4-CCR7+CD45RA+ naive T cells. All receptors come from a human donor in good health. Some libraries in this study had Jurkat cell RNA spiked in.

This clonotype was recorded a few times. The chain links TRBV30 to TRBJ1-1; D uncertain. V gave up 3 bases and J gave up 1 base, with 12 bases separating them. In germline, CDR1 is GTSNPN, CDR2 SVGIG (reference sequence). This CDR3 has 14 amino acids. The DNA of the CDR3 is TGTGCCTGGAGGCGGGAAGGATCGAACACTGAAGCTTTCTTT. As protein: CAWRREGSNTEAFF.

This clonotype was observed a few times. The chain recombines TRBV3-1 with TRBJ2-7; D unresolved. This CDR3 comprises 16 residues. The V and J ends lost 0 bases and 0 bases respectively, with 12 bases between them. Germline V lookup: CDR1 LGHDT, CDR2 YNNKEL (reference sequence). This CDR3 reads CASSQDTGYSSYEQYF. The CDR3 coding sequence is TGTGCCAGCAGCCAAGATACGGGCTATAGCTCCTACGAGCAGTACTTC.

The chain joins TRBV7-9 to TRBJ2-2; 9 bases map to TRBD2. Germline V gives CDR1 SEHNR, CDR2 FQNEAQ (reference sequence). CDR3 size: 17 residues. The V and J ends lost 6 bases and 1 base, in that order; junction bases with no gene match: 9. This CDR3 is CASSFRLAEMNTGELFF. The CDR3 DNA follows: TGTGCCAGCAGTTTCCGACTAGCGGAAATGAACACCGGGGAGCTGTTTTTT.

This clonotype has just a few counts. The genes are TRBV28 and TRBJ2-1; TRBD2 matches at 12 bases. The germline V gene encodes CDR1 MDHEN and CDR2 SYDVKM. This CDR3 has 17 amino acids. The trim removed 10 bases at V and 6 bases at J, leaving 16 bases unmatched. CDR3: CANDWSGLAGKVNEQFF. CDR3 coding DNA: TGTGCCAACGACTGGAGCGGACTAGCGGGGAAAGTCAATGAGCAGTTCTTC.

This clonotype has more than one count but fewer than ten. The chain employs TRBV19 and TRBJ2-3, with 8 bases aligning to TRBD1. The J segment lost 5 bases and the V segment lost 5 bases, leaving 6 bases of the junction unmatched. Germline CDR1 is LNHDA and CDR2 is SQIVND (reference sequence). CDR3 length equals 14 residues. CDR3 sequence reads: CASSLGTGVDTQYF. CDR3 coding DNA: TGTGCCAGTAGTCTCGGGACAGGAGTAGATACGCAGTATTTT.

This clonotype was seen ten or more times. The CDR3 loop reads CASSYTGTSAYEQYF. For the CDR3, the DNA is TGTGCCAGCAGTTACACTGGGACTAGCGCCTACGAGCAGTACTTC. V usage is TRBV6-5 and J usage is TRBJ2-7, with 10 nucleotides matching TRBD2. CDR3 length: 15 amino acids. Unmatched junction bases numbered 3, after V lost 2 bases and J lost 2 bases. Germline V gives CDR1 MNHEY, CDR2 SVGAGI.

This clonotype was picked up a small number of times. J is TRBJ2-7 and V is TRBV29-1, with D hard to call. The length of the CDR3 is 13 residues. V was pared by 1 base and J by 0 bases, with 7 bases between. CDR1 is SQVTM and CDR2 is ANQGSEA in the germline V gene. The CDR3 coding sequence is TGCAGCGTTGAAGTCCAGGACTCCTACGAGCAGTACTTC. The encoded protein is CSVEVQDSYEQYF.

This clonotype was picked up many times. The CDR3 spells CASNRDRVGEQYF. The CDR3 DNA reads as TGTGCCAGCAATAGGGACAGGGTGGGGGAGCAGTACTTC. This sequence joins TRBV12-3 or TRBV12-4 and TRBJ2-7; 9 nucleotides match TRBD1. This CDR3 comprises 13 residues. V lost 7 bases and J lost 7; bases outside the gene matches: 8.

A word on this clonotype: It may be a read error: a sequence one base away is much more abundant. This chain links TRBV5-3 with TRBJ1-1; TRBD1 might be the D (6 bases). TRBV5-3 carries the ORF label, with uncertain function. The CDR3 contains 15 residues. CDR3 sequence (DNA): TGTGCCAGCAGCTTATACAGGGATTTGGGCACTGAAGCTTTCTTT. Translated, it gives CASSLYRDLGTEAFF.

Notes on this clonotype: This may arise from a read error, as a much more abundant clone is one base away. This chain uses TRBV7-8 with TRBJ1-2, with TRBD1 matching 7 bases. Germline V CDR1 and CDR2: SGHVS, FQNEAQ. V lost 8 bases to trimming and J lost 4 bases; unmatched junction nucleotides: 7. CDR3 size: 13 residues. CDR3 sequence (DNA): TGTGCCAGCTGCCAGGGACAGTTCTATGGCTACACCTTC. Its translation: CASCQGQFYGYTF.

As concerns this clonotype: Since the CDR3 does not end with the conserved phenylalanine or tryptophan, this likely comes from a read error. Here the CDR3 reads CASSLDSNQPQHL. CDR3 DNA: TGTGCCAGCAGCTTGGACAGTAATCAGCCCCAGCATTTA. This chain connects TRBV5-8 to TRBJ1-5; D gene unclear. The CDR3 consists of 13 residues. Between the trimmed V and J ends, which lost 0 bases and 4 bases, there was a span of 5 bases. Germline V CDR1 and CDR2: SGHTS, YDEGEE.

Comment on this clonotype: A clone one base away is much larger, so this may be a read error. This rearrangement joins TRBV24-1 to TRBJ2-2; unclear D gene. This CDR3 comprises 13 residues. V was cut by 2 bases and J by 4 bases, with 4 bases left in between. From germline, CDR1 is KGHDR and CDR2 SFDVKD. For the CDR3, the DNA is TGTGCCACCAGTGATTCGAGCACCGGGGAGCTGTTTTTT. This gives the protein CATSDSSTGELFF.

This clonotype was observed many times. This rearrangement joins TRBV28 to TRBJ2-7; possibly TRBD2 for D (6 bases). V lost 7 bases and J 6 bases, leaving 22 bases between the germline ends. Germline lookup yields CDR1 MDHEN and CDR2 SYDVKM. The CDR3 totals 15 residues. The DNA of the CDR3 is TGTGCCAGCACCGAAGGACTACCGCTTGGAGGCGAGCAGTACTTC. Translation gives CASTEGLPLGGEQYF. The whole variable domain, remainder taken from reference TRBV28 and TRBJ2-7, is DVKVTQSSRYLVKRTGEKVFLECVQDMDHENMFWYRQDPGLGLRLIYFSYDVKMKEKGDIPEGYSVSREKKERFSLILESASTNQTSMYLCASTEGLPLGGEQYFGPGTRLTVT.

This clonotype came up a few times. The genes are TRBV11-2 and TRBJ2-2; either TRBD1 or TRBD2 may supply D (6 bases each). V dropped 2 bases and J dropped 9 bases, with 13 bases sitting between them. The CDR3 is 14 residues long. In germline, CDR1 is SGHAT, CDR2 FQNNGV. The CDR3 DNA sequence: TGTGCCAGCAGCTTATGGAAGGGGGGATGGGAGCTGTTTTTT. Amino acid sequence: CASSLWKGGWELFF.

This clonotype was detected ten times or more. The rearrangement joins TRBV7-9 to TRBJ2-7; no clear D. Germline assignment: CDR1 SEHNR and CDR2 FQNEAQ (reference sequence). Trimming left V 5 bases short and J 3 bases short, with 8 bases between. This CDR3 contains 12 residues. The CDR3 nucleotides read TGTGCCAGCAGCCTGGAGAGCTACGAGCAGTACTTC. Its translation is CASSLESYEQYF.

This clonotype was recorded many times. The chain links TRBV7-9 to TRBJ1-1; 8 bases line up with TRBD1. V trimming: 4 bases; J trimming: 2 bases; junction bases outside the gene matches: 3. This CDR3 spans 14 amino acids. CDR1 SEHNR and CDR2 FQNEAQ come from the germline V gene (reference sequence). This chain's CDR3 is CASSSTGGNTEAFF. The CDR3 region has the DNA TGTGCCAGCAGCTCCACAGGGGGAAACACTGAAGCTTTCTTT.

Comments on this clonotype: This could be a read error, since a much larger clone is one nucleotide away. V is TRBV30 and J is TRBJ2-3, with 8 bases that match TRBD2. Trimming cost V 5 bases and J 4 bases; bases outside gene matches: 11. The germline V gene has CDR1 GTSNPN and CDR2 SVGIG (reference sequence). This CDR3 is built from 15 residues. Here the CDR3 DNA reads TGTGCCTGGGTCCTCGTCGGGGGGGCCGCAGATACGCAGTATTTT. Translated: CAWVLVGGAADTQYF.

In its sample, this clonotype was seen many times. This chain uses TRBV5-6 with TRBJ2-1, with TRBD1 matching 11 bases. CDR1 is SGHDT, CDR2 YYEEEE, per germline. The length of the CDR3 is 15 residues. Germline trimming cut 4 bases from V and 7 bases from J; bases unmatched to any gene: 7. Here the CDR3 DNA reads TGTGCCAGCAGCCAGGACAGGGGGCATGTAAATGAGCAGTTCTTC. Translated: CASSQDRGHVNEQFF.

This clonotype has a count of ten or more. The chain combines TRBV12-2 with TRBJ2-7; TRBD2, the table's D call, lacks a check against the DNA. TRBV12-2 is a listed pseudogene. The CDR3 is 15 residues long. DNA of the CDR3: TGTGCAAGTCGCCCTGGACTAGCGGGGGCGCACGAGCAGTACTTC. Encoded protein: CASRPGLAGAHEQYF.

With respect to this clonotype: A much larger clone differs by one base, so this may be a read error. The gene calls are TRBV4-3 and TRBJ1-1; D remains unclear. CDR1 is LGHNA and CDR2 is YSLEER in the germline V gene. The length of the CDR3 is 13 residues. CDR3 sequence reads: CASIQDEAHGAFF. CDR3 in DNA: TGCGCCAGCATCCAAGATGAGGCCCACGGGGCTTTCTTT.

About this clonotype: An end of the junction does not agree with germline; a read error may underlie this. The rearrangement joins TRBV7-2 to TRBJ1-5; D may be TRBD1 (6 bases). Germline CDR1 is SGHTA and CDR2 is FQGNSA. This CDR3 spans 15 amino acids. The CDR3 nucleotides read TGTTCCAGCAGCTTAGGTCCGGGGGCCGGGCAGCCCCAGCATTTT. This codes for CSSSLGPGAGQPQHF. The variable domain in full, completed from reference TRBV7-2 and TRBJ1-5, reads GAGVSQSPSNKVTEKGKDVELRCDPISGHTALYWYRQSLGQGLEFLIYFQGNSAPDKSGLPSDRFSAERTGGSVSTLTIQRTQQEDSAVYLCSSSLGPGAGQPQHFGDGTRLSIL.

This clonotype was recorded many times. The CDR3 loop reads CSVEKRSGGYEQFF. As DNA, the CDR3 is TGCAGCGTGGAGAAAAGGTCAGGGGGTTATGAGCAGTTCTTC. This rearrangement joins TRBV29-1 to TRBJ2-1; TRBD1 agrees at 7 bases. The germline V gene encodes CDR1 SQVTM and CDR2 ANQGSEA. The ends lost 6 bases at V and 8 bases at J; junction bases unmatched: 13. CDR3 length: 14 amino acids.

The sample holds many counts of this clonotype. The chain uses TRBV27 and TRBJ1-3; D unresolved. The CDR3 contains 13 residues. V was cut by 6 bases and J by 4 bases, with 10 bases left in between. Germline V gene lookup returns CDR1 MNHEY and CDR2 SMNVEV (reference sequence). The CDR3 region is CASRPLGGNTIYF. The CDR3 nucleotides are TGTGCCAGCAGACCGCTCGGCGGAAACACCATATATTTT.

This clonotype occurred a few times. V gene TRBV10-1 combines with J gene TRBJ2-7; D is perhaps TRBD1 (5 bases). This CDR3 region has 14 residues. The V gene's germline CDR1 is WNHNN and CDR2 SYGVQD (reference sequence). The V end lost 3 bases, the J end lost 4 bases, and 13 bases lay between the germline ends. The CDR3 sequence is CASSDSRVRYEQYF. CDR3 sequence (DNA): TGCGCCAGCAGTGATTCCAGGGTTCGGTACGAGCAGTACTTC.